This T cell receptor (beta chain) was sequenced for a study of regulatory T cells in long-lasting Graves disease. Broader study findings: With approximately 2,800 shared public clonotypes, persistent patients exceeded new patients, who shared about a thousand.

This sample's time point: newly diagnosed GD, antithyroid drugs for less than 3 months. There was RNA extracted from PBMCs, and the TCR library was made from it. The CDR3 runs to 16 residues. CDR1 is SEHNR, CDR2 FQNEAQ, per germline (reference sequence). Unmatched junction bases numbered 11, after V lost 0 bases and J lost 10 bases. As concerns this clonotype: Its antigen is not known. A far larger clone is off by one base, so a read error is likely.

Investigators prepared the TCR beta libraries by applying iRepertoire HTBI primers and Arm-PCR of CDR3 regions. Authors' data handling: From all samples, identification returned over 11 TRBJ and approximately 67 TRBV segments. TCRdb recomputed calls from the multiplex PCR reads with MiXCR, one row per CDR3 protein. The V and J calls and clone size are TCRdb's, not the authors'. Among 420,000 or so distinct CDR3 sequences listed, about a sixth were seen once. These data were also filed under a second study, of T cells in Graves' hyperthyroidism and ophthalmopathy. That paper notes: Hyperthyroidism of Graves' type that showed no ophthalmopathy progression within 18 months was stable. Most clonotypes that expanded in the thyroid above 0.001 also showed up in blood.

This chain connects TRBV7-9 to TRBJ2-1, with 8 bases fitting TRBD2. This sample comprised peripheral blood mononuclear cells (PBMCs), obtained at new diagnosis, from a patient treated with antithyroid drugs. The TCR originated in a woman under 30 with Graves disease. The CDR3 loop reads CASSLAVAGYPYEQFF. CDR3 sequence (DNA): TGTGCCAGCAGCTTAGCAGTAGCGGGATACCCCTACGAGCAGTTCTTC. Full variable domain (remainder filled in from reference TRBV7-9 and TRBJ2-1): DTGVSQNPRHKITKRGQNVTFRCDPISEHNRLYWYRQTLGQGPEFLTYFQNEAQLEKSRLLSDRFSAERPKGSFSTLEIQRTEQGDSAMYLCASSLAVAGYPYEQFFGPGTRLTVL.